The sequence of this T cell receptor beta chain was determined in a study of T cell changes during pregnancy in multiple sclerosis. Here immunoSEQ multiplex PCR was the method, and the copy in TCRdb shows in-frame clones only, minus some. The sample has 66,000 or so clones, roughly 90% seen once. About this clone itself: The CDR3 end shows no conserved phenylalanine or tryptophan, and so a read error is likely.

The CDR3 is made up of 15 amino acids. V dropped 1 base and J dropped 0 bases, with 4 bases sitting between them. CDR1 is SGHVS and CDR2 is FQNEAQ in the germline V gene. This sequence originates from a female donor with multiple sclerosis, enrolled in a pregnancy study. The sequences come from CD8+ T cells from peripheral blood mononuclear cells, collected before pregnancy. The rearrangement links TRBV7-8 to TRBJ1-6; D call uncertain. The CDR3 DNA is TGTGCCAGCAGCTTAGGGAGCTCCTATAATTCACCCCTCCACCTT. It is translated as CASSLGSSYNSPLHL.